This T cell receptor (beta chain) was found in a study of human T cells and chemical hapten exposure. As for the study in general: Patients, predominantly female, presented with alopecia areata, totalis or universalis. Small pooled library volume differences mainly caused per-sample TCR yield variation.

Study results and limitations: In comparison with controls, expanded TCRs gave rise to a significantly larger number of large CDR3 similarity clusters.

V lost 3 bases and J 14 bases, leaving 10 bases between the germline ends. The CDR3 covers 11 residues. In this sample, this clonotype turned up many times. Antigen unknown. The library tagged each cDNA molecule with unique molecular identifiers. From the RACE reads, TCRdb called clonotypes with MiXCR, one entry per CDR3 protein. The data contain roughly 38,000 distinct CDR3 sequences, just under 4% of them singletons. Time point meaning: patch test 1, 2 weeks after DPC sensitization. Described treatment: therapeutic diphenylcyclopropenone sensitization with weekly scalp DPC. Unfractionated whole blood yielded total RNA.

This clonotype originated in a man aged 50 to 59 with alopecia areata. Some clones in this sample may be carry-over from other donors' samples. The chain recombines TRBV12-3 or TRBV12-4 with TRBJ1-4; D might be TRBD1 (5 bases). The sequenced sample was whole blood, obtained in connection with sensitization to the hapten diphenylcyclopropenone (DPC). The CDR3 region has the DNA TGTGCCAGCAGTTTGGGGCAGAGTCTGTTTTTT. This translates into CASSLGQSLFF.